The 13 T cell receptor beta chains in this list originate from one sample, sequenced in a study of PD-1 blockade in classical Hodgkin lymphoma. Sequencing was performed with immunoSEQ multiplex PCR; in TCRdb, only in-frame clones are kept and a portion is missing. The sample includes more than 75,000 clones, 85% to 95% of them seen just once. The time point: cycle 4 day 1 (C4D1), after more than five weeks of nivolumab. After autologous stem cell transplantation all patients relapsed, and prior brentuximab vedotin exposure differed between cohorts. The specimen was peripheral blood mononuclear cells (PBMCs), collected before the fourth cycle of nivolumab. Receptors were obtained from a human donor with classical Hodgkin lymphoma.

This clone has just a few counts. The V and J genes are TRBV6-6 and TRBJ2-7; TRBD1 matches at 8 bases. The junction had 17 bases not matched to a gene; V was cut back by 8 bases and J by 5 bases. Germline assignment: CDR1 MNHNY and CDR2 SVGAGI (reference sequence). The CDR3 contains 16 residues. CDR3 coding DNA: TGTGCCAGCTTACACTACTGGGGGCAGGGGGCCGACGAGCAGTACTTC. Its translation: CASLHYWGQGADEQYF.

The genes are TRBV19 and TRBJ1-1; 7 nucleotides align to TRBD1. V lost 5 bases and J lost 2; bases outside the gene matches: 14. Germline V gene lookup returns CDR1 LNHDA and CDR2 SQIVND (reference sequence). CDR3 size: 17 residues. Written as DNA, the CDR3 is TGTGCCAGTAGTTTCAGACGGCAGGGGGGGAGAAACACTGAAGCTTTCTTT. It yields the protein CASSFRRQGGRNTEAFF. Drawing the rest from reference TRBV19 and TRBJ1-1, the complete variable domain is DGGITQSPKYLFRKEGQNVTLSCEQNLNHDAMYWYRQDPGQGLRLIYYSQIVNDFQKGDIAEGYSVSREKKESFPLTVTSAQKNPTAFYLCASSFRRQGGRNTEAFFGQGTRLTVV.

The J gene is TRBJ2-7, the V gene TRBV19; a possible D gene is TRBD1 (5 bases). Germline V lookup: CDR1 LNHDA, CDR2 SQIVND (reference sequence). The ends were cut back, 1 base at V and 2 bases at J, with 9 bases in the middle. This CDR3 has 14 amino acids. CDR3: CASSIAGLTYEQYF. The CDR3 DNA reads as TGTGCCAGTAGTATAGCAGGGCTGACCTACGAGCAGTACTTC.

This chain links TRBV28 with TRBJ2-7; no reliable D call. V shed 3 bases and J shed 6 bases, with 15 bases lying between them. Per germline, CDR1 MDHEN and CDR2 SYDVKM. The CDR3 sequence is 14 residues long. The CDR3 DNA sequence: TGTGCCAGCAGTTTCCCCATTTCGGCGCGCGAGCAGTACTTC. It codes for CASSFPISAREQYF.

CDR3 nucleotide sequence: TGTGCCAGCAGCTTAGGTTTAAGTCGGACAGATACGCAGTATTTT. Its translation is CASSLGLSRTDTQYF. The rearrangement links TRBV11-2 to TRBJ2-3; the D is unclear. CDR3 size: 15 residues. Germline loops: CDR1 SGHAT, CDR2 FQNNGV. Trimming removed 1 base at V and 3 bases at J, with 11 bases between.

V and J are TRBV13 and TRBJ1-4; no reliable D call. V was pared by 6 bases and J by 4 bases, with 9 bases between. There are 13 residues in the CDR3. The germline V gene encodes CDR1 PRHDT and CDR2 FYEKMQ (reference sequence). The CDR3 DNA follows: TGTGCCAGCAGTCTGTCAGTTAATGAAAAACTGTTTTTT. Translation gives CASSLSVNEKLFF.

This chain joins TRBV27 and TRBJ2-7, with TRBD2 as a possible D gene (5 bases). Trimming removed 3 bases from V and 3 bases from J, with 12 bases in between. Germline V gives CDR1 MNHEY, CDR2 SMNVEV (reference sequence). The CDR3 sequence is 14 residues long. The CDR3 DNA follows: TGTGCCAGCAGTTTGGTGAGGGTAGGCTACGAGCAGTACTTC. Translating it yields CASSLVRVGYEQYF.

The chain couples TRBV19 to TRBJ2-5; no firm D call. This CDR3 is 13 amino acids long. Germline values: CDR1 LNHDA, CDR2 SQIVND (reference sequence). V lost 3 bases and J 2 bases, leaving 7 bases between the germline ends. DNA for the CDR3: TGTGCCAGTAGTATGGCAGAGCAAGAGACCCAGTACTTC. Amino acids: CASSMAEQETQYF.

V usage is TRBV30 and J usage is TRBJ2-5; 16 positions agree with TRBD2. The J segment lost 10 bases and the V segment lost 3 bases, leaving 8 bases of the junction unmatched. The CDR3 extends over 15 amino acids. Germline CDR1 and CDR2: GTSNPN and SVGIG (reference sequence). CDR3 in amino acids: CAWSPGLAGGRGQYF. CDR3 nucleotides: TGTGCCTGGAGCCCGGGACTAGCGGGGGGGCGAGGCCAGTACTTC.

The gene calls are TRBV10-3 and TRBJ2-6, with 9 bases matching TRBD1. V gave up 10 bases and J gave up 1 base; unmatched junction bases: 8. CDR1 is ENHRY and CDR2 is SYGVKD in the germline V gene. This CDR3 spans 16 amino acids. The DNA for the CDR3 is TGTGCCACCCGGGACAGGGAATTATCTGGGGCCAACGTCCTGACTTTC. Amino acids: CATRDRELSGANVLTF.

The chain uses TRBV6-1 and TRBJ1-3; D remains unclear. Germline CDR1 and CDR2: MNHNS and SASEGT. V was pared by 6 bases and J by 0 bases, with 9 bases between. This CDR3 contains 14 residues. CDR3 residues: CASRRSSSGNTIYF. DNA of the CDR3: TGTGCCAGCAGAAGGTCCTCCTCTGGAAACACCATATATTTT.

The rearrangement links TRBV11-2 to TRBJ1-4, with 8 bases fitting TRBD1. The germline CDR1 and CDR2 sequences are SGHAT and FQNNGV. Trimming at V came to 5 bases and at J to 7 bases, leaving 9 bases not matched to a gene. The CDR3 has 15 amino acids. CDR3 coding DNA: TGTGCCAGCAGCAAAGGGGACAGGTTCCCTGAAAAACTGTTTTTT. Protein sequence: CASSKGDRFPEKLFF.

The V gene is TRBV19, the J gene TRBJ2-7; TRBD1 or TRBD2 may be the D gene (6 bases each). Trimming removed 7 bases at V and 3 bases at J, with 16 bases between. The CDR3 has 14 residues. Germline V gives CDR1 LNHDA, CDR2 SQIVND (reference sequence). CDR3 region: CASKVGGGGYEQYF. The CDR3 DNA reads as TGTGCCAGTAAGGTAGGGGGAGGAGGCTACGAGCAGTACTTC.